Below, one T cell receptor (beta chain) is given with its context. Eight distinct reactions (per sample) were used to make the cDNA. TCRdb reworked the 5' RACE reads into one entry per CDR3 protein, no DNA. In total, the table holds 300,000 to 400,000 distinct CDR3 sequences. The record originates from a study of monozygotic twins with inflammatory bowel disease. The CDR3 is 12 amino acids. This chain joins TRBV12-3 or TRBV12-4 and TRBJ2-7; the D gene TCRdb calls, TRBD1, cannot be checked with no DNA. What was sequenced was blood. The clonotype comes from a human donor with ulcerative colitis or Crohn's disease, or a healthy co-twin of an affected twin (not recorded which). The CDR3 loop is CASSPQGDEQYF.